This T cell receptor beta chain was recovered during a study of T cells in Graves' hyperthyroidism and ophthalmopathy. Worth noting for this clonotype: Its antigen is unidentified. Possible read error: a much larger clone is one base away.

Study conclusions and caveats: A median roughly 6.6 months before onset, the model predicted ophthalmopathy.

Germline loops: CDR1 SGHRS, CDR2 YFSETQ. The length of the CDR3 is 14 residues. Amplified TCR beta CDR3 regions derived from RNA transcripts. HTBI primers drove first-round RT-PCR of the TCR CDR3. TCRdb fed the multiplex PCR reads into MiXCR, producing one record per CDR3 protein. This sample has around 600,000 distinct CDR3 sequences, with 12% to 15% found just once. Each diagnosis was grounded in clinical symptoms, serum thyroxine and TRAb, thyroid ultrasound, and orbital computed tomography. The chain recombines TRBV5-1 with TRBJ2-7; 7 positions match TRBD1. Matching the DNA end better, TRBJ2-1 makes the J call doubtful. The sequence was collected from a woman aged 18 to 35 with Graves' ophthalmopathy. The sample taken for sequencing was blood. For the CDR3, the DNA is TGCGCCAGCAGCGCGGACAGGATCTCCTACGAGCAGTTCTTC. It yields the protein CASSADRISYEQFF.